This TCR beta chain was recovered during a study of T cells in Graves' hyperthyroidism and ophthalmopathy. Clinical symptoms, serum thyroxine and TRAb, thyroid ultrasound and orbital computed tomography were used for the diagnoses. Each 10 ml fresh peripheral blood draw supplied the PBMCs. This clonotype showed up many times. This CDR3 has 13 amino acids. The ends were cut back, 1 base at V and 8 bases at J, with 8 bases in the middle. The germline gives CDR1 SGHTA, CDR2 FQGNSA. Using RNA transcripts as the source, TCR beta CDR3 regions were amplified. The primer set for the first-round RT-PCR of the TCR CDR3 was HTBI. TCRdb analysed the multiplex PCR reads with MiXCR anew, one entry per CDR3 protein. The data contain around 290,000 distinct CDR3 sequences, more than 15% of them singletons.

The chain employs TRBV7-2 and TRBJ1-4; D ambiguous. Sequenced sample: blood. This receptor was taken from a woman aged 60 to 75 with Graves' ophthalmopathy. The CDR3, as DNA: TGTGCCAGCAGCTTAGAACCGGAGGAAAAACTGTTTTTT. This sequence encodes CASSLEPEEKLFF.